A single sample gave rise to the 11 T cell receptor beta chains below, sequenced in a study of T cells in women clearing cervical HPV infection. Produced via immunoSEQ multiplex PCR; TCRdb's table is partial and in-frame only. The table lists 30,000 to 45,000 clones, with just under 6.5% in the top ten. The specimen sequenced was blood buffy coat. The receptors derive from a woman aged 18 to 69 with a cervical HPV16 infection that either progressed to CIN3+ or cleared (not recorded which).

Remarks on this clone: The CDR3 end is not reached by the read, which stops 3 residues before it; the germline J gene fills it in. The J gene is TRBJ2-1, the V gene TRBV20-1; 11 nucleotides align to TRBD2. CDR1 DFQATT and CDR2 SNEGSKA come from the germline V gene (reference sequence). V lost 3 bases and J lost 7; bases outside the gene matches: 8. The CDR3 length is 15 residues. The part of the CDR3 DNA that was read is TGCAGTGCTAGTCGGCTAGCGGGGGGCCAGAATGAG. Translated, it gives CSASRLAGGQNE. The whole CDR3 sequence is CSASRLAGGQNEQFF.

About this clone itself: The read finishes 3 residues shy of the CDR3 end, and the germline J gene is used to complete it. This chain links TRBV20-1 with TRBJ1-1; 9 bases agree with TRBD1. Germline CDR1 DFQATT, CDR2 SNEGSKA (reference sequence). J lost 7 bases, V lost 0 bases, and 9 bases had no gene match. This CDR3 has 15 residues. Partial CDR3 DNA: TGCAGTGCTAGAGATAGGAGACAGGGACAGGGTGAA. This encodes CSARDRRQGQGE. The complete CDR3 sequence is CSARDRRQGQGEAFF.

About this clone: Read coverage stops 3 residues before the CDR3 terminus; the germline J gene supplies the remainder. The gene calls are TRBV9 and TRBJ1-2, with no clear D. Per germline, CDR1 SGDLS and CDR2 YYNGEE. V gave up 1 base and J gave up 2 bases, with 6 bases separating them. The length of the CDR3 is 13 residues. The CDR3 region is CASSVMANYGYTF. The part of the CDR3 DNA that was read is TGTGCCAGCAGCGTAATGGCAAACTATGGC.

With respect to this clone: The missing CDR3 end, 3 residues past where the read stops, is filled in from the germline J gene. The chain is built from TRBV9 and TRBJ2-3; no clear D. The CDR3 has 15 amino acids. CDR1 is SGDLS, CDR2 YYNGEE, per germline. V dropped 0 bases and J dropped 1 base, with 9 bases sitting between them. CDR3 bases read: TGTGCCAGCAGCGTAGAGCCCACGGGCACAGATACG. It yields the protein CASSVEPTGTDT. Given in full, the CDR3 is CASSVEPTGTDTQYF.

CDR3 region: CASRAGTISSYEQYF. Incomplete CDR3 DNA: TGTGCCAGTAGAGCCGGGACAATTAGCTCCTACGAG. The chain couples TRBV19 to TRBJ2-7; TRBD1 might be the D (6 bases). The CDR3 end falls 3 residues outside the read, so it is completed with the germline J gene. The germline V gene has CDR1 LNHDA and CDR2 SQIVND (reference sequence). Trimming removed 6 bases at V and 0 bases at J, with 15 bases between. The CDR3 totals 15 residues.

Concerning this clone: Compared with germline, one end of the junction differs, possibly owing to a read error. The sequence runs out 3 residues before the end of the CDR3; the remainder is reconstructed from the germline J gene. The chain joins TRBV7-8 to TRBJ1-4, with D uncertain. Germline V lookup: CDR1 SGHVS, CDR2 FQNEAQ. The length of the CDR3 is 15 residues. CDR3 sequence: CASSLATATNEKLFF. CDR3 DNA (partial): TGTGCCAGCAGCCTAGCTACAGCAACTAATGAAAAA.

About this clone itself: The CDR3 is cut off 3 residues early in the read; its end comes from the germline J gene. This chain links TRBV7-6 with TRBJ1-1; 7 bases are shared with TRBD1. With V trimmed by 4 bases and J by 1 base, 9 bases remained unmatched. CDR1 and CDR2 (germline): SGHVS, FNYEAQ. The length of the CDR3 is 16 residues. CDR3: CASSSRQGLTNTEAFF. The CDR3 DNA, read in part, is TGTGCCAGCAGCTCCCGACAGGGTCTAACGAACACTGAA. The entire variable domain, with the rest obtained from reference TRBV7-6 and TRBJ1-1, is as follows: GAGVSQSPRYKVTKRGQDVALRCDPISGHVSLYWYRQALGQGPEFLTYFNYEAQQDKSGLPNDRFSAERPEGSISTLTIQRTEQRDSAMYRCASSSRQGLTNTEAFFGQGTRLTVV.

On this clone: The sequenced fragment ends 3 residues before the CDR3 boundary, so the rest is inferred from the germline J gene. V is TRBV5-1 and J is TRBJ1-1, with no clear D. The V end lost 7 bases, the J end lost 3 bases, and 19 bases lay between the germline ends. From germline, CDR1 is SGHRS and CDR2 YFSETQ. CDR3 length: 15 amino acids. The CDR3 spells CASGSLVAGDTEAFF. The DNA read from the CDR3 is TGCGCCAGCGGTAGCCTAGTAGCCGGGGACACTGAA.

As to this clone: The read stops 3 residues short of the end of the CDR3; the missing end is completed from the germline J gene. The chain combines TRBV19 with TRBJ2-7; TRBD1 aligns across 9 bases. The CDR3 spans 14 residues. Germline lookup yields CDR1 LNHDA and CDR2 SQIVND (reference sequence). V was clipped by 3 bases and J by 4 bases; unmatched bases: 4. CDR3 loop: CASSIDRGSYEQYF. The CDR3 DNA, read in part, is TGTGCCAGTAGTATTGACAGGGGGAGTTACGAG.

The CDR3 DNA, read in part, is TGCAGTGTTCCCACGGACAGCCCGCCGAGC. It specifies CSVPTDSPPS. The complete CDR3 protein is CSVPTDSPPSYTF. V usage is TRBV20-1 and J usage is TRBJ1-2, with a possible D match to TRBD1 (6 bases). The read falls 3 residues short of the CDR3 end, and the missing part is taken from the germline J gene. Germline V gene lookup returns CDR1 DFQATT and CDR2 SNEGSKA (reference sequence). This CDR3 is 13 amino acids long.

Details on this clone: The read terminates 3 residues ahead of where the CDR3 ends, so the germline J gene completes it. The rearrangement uses TRBV5-1 and TRBJ2-2, with TRBD2 matching 10 bases. Germline CDR1 is SGHRS and CDR2 is YFSETQ. The V segment lost 0 bases and the J segment 6 bases; nucleotides outside the gene matches: 8. The CDR3 consists of 17 residues. Partial CDR3 DNA: TGCGCCAGCAGCTTGGCCATCGGGACTAGCGCTTCCGGGGAG. It codes for CASSLAIGTSASGE. The entire CDR3 is CASSLAIGTSASGELFF.